This T cell receptor (beta chain) was profiled in a study of blood T cell repertoires in COVID-19. Whole-study context: Acute and convalescent COVID-19 samples came from the United States, Italy and Spain. From T cells, B-cell-depleted T cells, or PBMCs came the material, which was cDNA or gDNA.

As originally analysed: Counts of nucleated cells, estimated from reference gene primer amplification, were obtained. Assay used: immunoSEQ multiplex PCR; TCRdb lists only in-frame clones, some missing. The DNA gave D and trimming, while V, J and clone size come from that table. The table includes some 700,000 clones, about 90% detected once. This CDR3 region has 14 residues. Germline CDR1 and CDR2: MNHEY and SMNVEV (reference sequence). The ends were cut back, 7 bases at V and 7 bases at J, with 19 bases in the middle. This clone was seen a handful of times. The chain uses TRBV27 and TRBJ1-2, with D unclear. This TCR was sampled from a woman between 18 and 29 years old with acute or convalescent COVID-19. Sequenced material: peripheral blood. The CDR3 DNA sequence: TGTGCCAGCAAGACCCGGGGATACCTGCTTGGCTACACCTTC. As protein: CASKTRGYLLGYTF.